This is a list of T cell receptor beta chains from one sample in a study of T-cell memory formation after mild COVID-19. TCRdb re-called the 5' RACE reads through MiXCR, storing one row per CDR3 protein. In the table there are about 57,000 distinct CDR3 sequences, over 9% of which are singletons. Sequences were obtained from PBMCs or a T cell subset sorted from them (not recorded which). These receptor sequences come from a man between 18 and 35 years old who had mild COVID-19 (a few samples of this study predate the infection). Cell type and time point are not known. The CDR3 runs from the conserved cysteine through the conserved F or W. A D gene is named only where the DNA matches it firmly. Some rows have no size entry. The others give once, few or many, or a class for an expanded clone.

d_call j_call v_call clone_size cdr3_length cdr3_aa cdr3_nt
. TRBJ2-4 TRBV5-1 many 13 CASSPQVGKTQYF TGCGCCAGCAGCCCTCAAGTTGGGAAGACTCAGTACTTC
. TRBJ1-5 TRBV15 many 15 CATSSSGVGNQPQHF TGTGCCACCAGCAGTTCAGGGGTGGGTAATCAGCCCCAGCATTTT
. TRBJ1-2 TRBV5-1 few 13 CASSTESSYGYTF TGCGCCAGCAGCACGGAGTCGTCCTATGGCTACACCTTC
. TRBJ2-7 TRBV12-3/TRBV12-4 few 13 CASSFDRNYEQYF TGTGCCAGCAGTTTCGACAGGAACTACGAGCAGTACTTC
. TRBJ1-6 TRBV5-5 . 17 CASSLVGSGTSGSPLHF TGTGCCAGCAGCTTGGTTGGCAGTGGAACTTCAGGTTCACCCCTCCACTTT
TRBD2 TRBJ2-5 TRBV6-2/TRBV6-3 few 14 CASGTSGGSETQYF TGTGCCAGCGGGACTAGCGGGGGATCTGAGACCCAGTACTTC
. TRBJ1-5 TRBV20-1 . 14 CSARRNAWPQPQHF TGCAGTGCTAGGAGGAACGCATGGCCTCAGCCCCAGCATTTT
TRBD1 TRBJ2-3 TRBV12-3/TRBV12-4 many 16 CASSLDRQGSTDTQYF TGTGCCAGCAGTCTCGATCGACAGGGGAGCACAGATACGCAGTATTTT
TRBD1 TRBJ2-7 TRBV5-1 many 14 CASTRDRGYYEQYF TGCGCCAGCACCCGGGACAGGGGATACTACGAGCAGTACTTC
. TRBJ2-2 TRBV7-9 . 14 CDSRSIRMAGELFF TGTGACAGCAGATCAATAAGGATGGCCGGGGAGCTGTTTTTT
. TRBJ1-1 TRBV5-4 . 17 CASSLGWGPGGNTEAFF TGTGCCAGCAGCTTGGGGTGGGGGCCCGGGGGAAACACTGAAGCTTTCTTT
. TRBJ2-1 TRBV7-2 few 14 CASSLIPRLNEQFF TGTGCCAGCAGCTTAATCCCTCGGCTCAATGAGCAGTTCTTC
. TRBJ1-2 TRBV9 few 15 CASSPQASLNYGYTF TGTGCCAGCAGCCCACAGGCATCCCTTAACTATGGCTACACCTTC
. TRBJ2-2 TRBV7-9 . 15 CASSLEGANTGELFF TGTGCCAGCAGCTTAGAGGGGGCGAACACCGGGGAGCTGTTTTTT
. TRBJ2-3 TRBV7-8 . 16 CASSPSRGGNTDTQYF TGTGCCAGCAGCCCATCCAGGGGGGGGAACACAGATACGCAGTATTTT
TRBD1 TRBJ1-2 TRBV29-1 . 16 CSVEVYRGIANYGYTF TGCAGCGTTGAAGTCTACAGGGGCATAGCTAACTATGGCTACACCTTC
. TRBJ2-3 TRBV6-5 medium-sized 15 CASSYWAGPTDTQYF TGTGCCAGCAGTTATTGGGCGGGGCCAACAGATACGCAGTATTTT